The T cell receptor beta chain under discussion was sequenced for a study of graft-versus-host responses after intestinal transplantation listed by TCRdb under 2021. For the study in its entirety: Recipients received multivisceral, liver-intestinal, or isolated intestinal transplants. To identify alloreactive clones, pre-transplant mixed lymphocyte reaction products were sequenced and then compared with unstimulated pre-transplant donor and recipient T cells. Of the 20 to 25 intestinal transplant recipients enrolled in the cohort, one of whom was a retransplant, a few patients without pretransplant specimens were excluded. Every recipient was given anti-thymocyte globulin induction, followed by approximately three years of maintenance tacrolimus and steroids. Donor T cell macrochimerism was defined as a peak of at least 4% donor T cells among recipient peripheral blood mononuclear cells. Samples from a few later patients were sequenced in-house on an Illumina MiSeq with MiXCR processing rather than by the commercial service. After intestinal transplantation, graft-versus-host and host-versus-graft alloreactive T cell clones were followed in the graft, circulation and bone marrow using bulk TCR-beta CDR3 sequencing.

The paper's findings and limits, for the study overall: GvH clones turned up in recipient bone marrow, with some appearing earlier in ileal mucosa or blood, a pattern consistent with an intestinal mucosal origin. In the allografts of patients with donor T cell macrochimerism, GvH to HvG T cell clonal ratios were high. Peak levels of circulating GvH clones were associated with declines in HvG clones early after transplant. The relatively low number and heterogeneity of intestinal transplant patients limited the conclusions.

Concerning this clone: The antigen it recognizes is unknown. The sample holds no much larger clone one base away, and base qualities are not on file. Other DNA sequences in this specimen translate into the identical CDR3.

The intended sense of this specimen's time point label: cells obtained before transplantation from donor or recipient. CD3+CD4+ and CD3+CD8+ populations were FACS-sorted from unstimulated pre-transplant donor and recipient cells taken from spleen or lymph nodes. Library preparation used the immunoSEQ multiplex PCR assay. For most patients, genomic DNA was isolated with the Qiagen DNeasy Blood and Tissue Kit and shipped frozen to Adaptive Biotechnologies for TCR sequencing. High-throughput TCR-beta CDR3 sequencing of genomic DNA from most patients was performed by Adaptive Biotechnologies. The study's own analysis went as follows. TCR sequencing data were retrieved from Adaptive's ImmunoSEQ software for around 19 patients, whereas three other patients were processed with MiXCR and VDJtools. To correct CD4 versus CD8 sorting errors, sequences present in both subsets at a frequency ratio below 5:1 were removed. CDR3 nucleotide sequences shared between donor and recipient were removed because the origin of such sequences could not be assigned. Alloreactive clones required at least 2-fold expansion over unstimulated cells and minimum CFSE-low frequency of 0.002% (template counts) or 0.001% (read counts). Clones were considered mappable if detected in sequenced pre-transplant spleen, lymph node, or MLR CFSE-low populations of the donor or recipient. Cumulative frequency of alloreactive clones was calculated as a percentage of all sequences weighted by copy number. The immuneACCESS repertoire file appears here via TCRdb, limited to in-frame rearrangements. These files lack a portion of the clones; in checked studies, under half of the deficit traces to unresolved V genes, and the cause of the others is not known. D and trimming were read from the DNA, whereas the V and J calls and clone size are those reported in that table. Within this sample are approximately 110,000 clones, with approximately 93% of them counted one time only. 1% to 1.5% of the sample goes to the ten largest clones.

The TCR sequence derives from a human donor who was the organ donor for an intestinal transplant. Sequenced here: unstimulated CD8+ T cells sorted from spleen or lymph node cells, sampled before transplant.

The nucleotide sequence is TGTGCCAGCAGCTTGGGACTAGCGGGAGTTTACGAGCAGTACTTC. Its amino acids are CASSLGLAGVYEQYF. Here the chain combines TRBV5-6 and TRBJ2-7, with 12 central nucleotides matching TRBD2. The CDR3 measures 15 amino acids from cysteine to phenylalanine. Only the CDR3 region is kept as DNA, spanning 45 bases read in frame from base 1. For CDR1 and CDR2, the germline V gene lists SGHDT and YYEEEE. Ends trimmed: V by 0 bases, J by 4 bases; bases unmatched to a gene: 2.